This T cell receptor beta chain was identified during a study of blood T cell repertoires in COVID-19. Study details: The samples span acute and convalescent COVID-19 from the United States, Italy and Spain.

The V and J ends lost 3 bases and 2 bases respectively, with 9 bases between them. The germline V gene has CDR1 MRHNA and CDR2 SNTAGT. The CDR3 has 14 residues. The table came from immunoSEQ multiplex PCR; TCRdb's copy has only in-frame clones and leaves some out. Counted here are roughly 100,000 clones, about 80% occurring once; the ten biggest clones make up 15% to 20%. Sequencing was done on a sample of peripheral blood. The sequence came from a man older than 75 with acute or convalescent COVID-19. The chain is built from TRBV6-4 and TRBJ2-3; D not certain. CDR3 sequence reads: CASSEGLYTDTQYF. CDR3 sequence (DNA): TGTGCCAGCAGTGAGGGCTTATACACAGATACGCAGTATTTT.